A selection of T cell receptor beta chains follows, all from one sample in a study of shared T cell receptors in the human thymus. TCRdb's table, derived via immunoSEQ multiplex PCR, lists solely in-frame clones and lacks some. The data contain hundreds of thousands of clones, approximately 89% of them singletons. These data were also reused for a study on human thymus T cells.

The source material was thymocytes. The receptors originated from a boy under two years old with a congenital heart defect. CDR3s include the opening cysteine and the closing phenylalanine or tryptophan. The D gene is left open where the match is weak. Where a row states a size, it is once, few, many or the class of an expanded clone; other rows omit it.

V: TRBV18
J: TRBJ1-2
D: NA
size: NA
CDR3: CASSPPTTNYGYTF
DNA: TGTGCCAGCTCACCACCAACAACCAACTATGGCTACACCTTC

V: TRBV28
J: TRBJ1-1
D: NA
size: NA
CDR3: CASSLTGNTEAFF
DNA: TGTGCCAGCAGTTTAACAGGGAACACTGAAGCTTTCTTT

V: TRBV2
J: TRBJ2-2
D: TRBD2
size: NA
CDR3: CASKILAGGPGDTGELFF
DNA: TGTGCCAGCAAGATACTAGCGGGAGGGCCGGGGGACACCGGGGAGCTGTTTTTT

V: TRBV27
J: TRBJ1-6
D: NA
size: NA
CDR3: CASSLSWRGDYNSPLHF
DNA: TGTGCCAGCAGTTTATCATGGAGGGGCGATTATAATTCACCCCTCCACTTT

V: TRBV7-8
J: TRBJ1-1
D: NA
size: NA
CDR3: CASSPGEMNTEAFF
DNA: TGTGCCAGCAGCCCAGGGGAGATGAACACTGAAGCTTTCTTT

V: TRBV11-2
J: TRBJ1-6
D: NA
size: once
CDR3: CASTPNSRQGNSPLHF
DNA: TGTGCCAGCACCCCTAATAGTCGCCAGGGCAATTCACCCCTCCACTTT

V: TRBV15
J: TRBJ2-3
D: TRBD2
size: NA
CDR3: CATSGLASPPSTDTQYF
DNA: TGTGCCACCAGCGGACTAGCGTCCCCGCCTAGCACAGATACGCAGTATTTT

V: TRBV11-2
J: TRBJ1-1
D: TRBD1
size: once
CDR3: CASSLDTGQGGEAFF
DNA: TGTGCCAGCAGCTTAGATACCGGACAGGGAGGCGAAGCTTTCTTT

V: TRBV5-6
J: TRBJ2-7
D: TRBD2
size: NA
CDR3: CASSLDEGGLAGGHEQYF
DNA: TGTGCCAGCAGCTTGGATGAAGGCGGACTAGCGGGGGGCCACGAGCAGTACTTC

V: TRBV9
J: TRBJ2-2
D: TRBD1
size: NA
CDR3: CASTPGQGFGTGELFF
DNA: TGTGCCAGCACCCCTGGACAGGGATTTGGCACCGGGGAGCTGTTTTTT

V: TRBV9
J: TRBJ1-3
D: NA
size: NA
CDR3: CASSVYGGDTIYF
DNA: TGTGCCAGCAGCGTATATGGAGGGGACACCATATATTTT

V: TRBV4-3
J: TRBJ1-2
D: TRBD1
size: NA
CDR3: CASSQWDRGDGYTF
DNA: TGCGCCAGCAGCCAATGGGACAGGGGAGACGGCTACACCTTC

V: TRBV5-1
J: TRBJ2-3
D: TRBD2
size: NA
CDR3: CASRAPSGTSGSVRTDTQYF
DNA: TGCGCCAGCAGAGCCCCTTCCGGGACTAGCGGGAGTGTTCGCACAGATACGCAGTATTTT

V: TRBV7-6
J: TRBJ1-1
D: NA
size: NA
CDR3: CASSLLIVLEAFF
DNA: TGTGCCAGCAGCTTACTTATCGTCTTAGAAGCTTTCTTT

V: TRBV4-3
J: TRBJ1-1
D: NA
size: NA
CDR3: CASSQDPDGGLNTEAFF
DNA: TGCGCCAGCAGCCAAGATCCGGACGGGGGGCTGAACACTGAAGCTTTCTTT

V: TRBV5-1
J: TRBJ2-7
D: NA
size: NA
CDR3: CASSFTSYYEQYF
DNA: TGCGCCAGCAGCTTTACTAGTTACTACGAGCAGTACTTC

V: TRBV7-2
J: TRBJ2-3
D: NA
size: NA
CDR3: CASSLVTGIDTQYF
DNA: TGTGCCAGCAGCTTGGTGACAGGTATAGATACGCAGTATTTT

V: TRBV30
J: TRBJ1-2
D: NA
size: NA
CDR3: CAWGWGQKGYTF
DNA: TGTGCCTGGGGGTGGGGGCAGAAGGGCTACACCTTC